The 29 T cell receptor beta chains reported below all come from one sample, sequenced in a study of molecular identifiers for immune sequencing clone quantification. TCRdb used MiXCR to reprocess the PCR reads, holding one entry per CDR3 protein. This table holds hundreds of thousands of distinct CDR3 sequences, around 25% found once. Material: naive CD8+ T cells from blood, with Jurkat cell RNA spiked in. The sample's subset: FACS-sorted CD8+CD4-CCR7+CD45RA+ naive T cells. Receptors were obtained from a human donor in good health. Some libraries in this study had Jurkat cell RNA spiked in.

About this clonotype itself: No conserved phenylalanine or tryptophan ends this CDR3, so it is likely a read error. This chain links TRBV25-1 with TRBJ1-5; D uncertain. This CDR3 has 12 residues. The ends were cut back, 2 bases at V and 2 bases at J, with 1 base in the middle. CDR1 and CDR2 (germline): MGHDK, SYGVNS. For the CDR3, the DNA is TGTGCCAGCAGTGAAGGCAATCAGCCCCAGCATCTT. Protein sequence: CASSEGNQPQHL.

About this clonotype itself: A much larger clone is a single base away; this may be a read error. The chain has TRBV19 and TRBJ2-3; TRBD1 matches at 7 bases. Germline CDR1 and CDR2: LNHDA and SQIVND (reference sequence). This CDR3 region has 13 residues. Trimming cost V 2 bases and J 7 bases; bases outside gene matches: 3. This CDR3 is CASSILQGYTQYF. CDR3 coding DNA: TGTGCCAGTAGTATACTACAGGGGTATACGCAGTATTTT.

This clonotype was recorded a few times. The J gene is TRBJ1-1, the V gene TRBV25-1; TRBD1 is a possible D gene (5 bases). The CDR3 loop spans 12 amino acids. V was shortened by 6 bases and J by 2 bases, with 7 bases between the two germline ends. Germline values: CDR1 MGHDK, CDR2 SYGVNS. This CDR3 is CASRTANTEAFF. The CDR3 DNA sequence: TGTGCCAGCAGGACAGCTAACACTGAAGCTTTCTTT.

In its sample, this clonotype was seen many times. The rearrangement uses TRBV6-5 and TRBJ2-3; TRBD1 matches 8 bases. Germline CDR1 MNHEY, CDR2 SVGAGI. V shed 5 bases and J 5 bases; nucleotides not matched to a gene: 12. The length of the CDR3 is 16 residues. CDR3 sequence reads: CASSTDRGWGEDTQYF. Written as DNA, the CDR3 is TGTGCCAGCAGTACTGACAGGGGTTGGGGTGAAGATACGCAGTATTTT.

This clonotype was found a few times. The CDR3 sequence: CSVDDRSGELFF. The CDR3 DNA is TGCAGCGTAGATGACAGATCCGGGGAGCTGTTTTTT. V usage is TRBV29-1 and J usage is TRBJ2-2; D may be TRBD1 (5 bases). This CDR3 comprises 12 residues. Trimming removed 6 bases at V and 6 bases at J, with 11 bases between. The germline gives CDR1 SQVTM, CDR2 ANQGSEA.

The chain combines TRBV6-2 or TRBV6-3 with TRBJ2-5; possibly TRBD1 for D (5 bases). V dropped 2 bases and J dropped 2 bases, with 24 bases sitting between them. The germline V gene has CDR1 MNHEY and CDR2 SVGEGT. The CDR3 has 19 residues. CDR3 in DNA: TGTGCCAGCAGTTACGGACAATTTAAGCCCGCAGTACCACAAGAGACCCAGTACTTC. This encodes CASSYGQFKPAVPQETQYF.

This clonotype showed up many times. This chain uses TRBV5-4 with TRBJ2-6, with D possibly being TRBD1 (5 bases). The CDR3 is 18 residues long. Looked up from germline, CDR1 is SGHNT and CDR2 is YYREEE (reference sequence). Trimming pared 5 bases from V and 0 bases from J, leaving 18 bases between. CDR3 in amino acids: CASSPADSALSGANVLTF. The CDR3 region has the DNA TGTGCCAGCAGTCCGGCCGACAGTGCTCTCTCTGGGGCCAACGTCCTGACTTTC.

V is TRBV6-2 or TRBV6-3 and J is TRBJ2-2; D may be TRBD1 (5 bases). Trimming cost V 2 bases and J 6 bases, with 16 bases left between them. This CDR3 is 16 amino acids long. Germline lookup yields CDR1 MNHEY and CDR2 SVGEGT. The CDR3 reads CASSYLRQTNAGELFF. DNA of the CDR3: TGTGCCAGCAGTTACCTTAGACAGACAAACGCCGGGGAGCTGTTTTTT.

The chain has TRBV7-4 and TRBJ2-2; 7 nucleotides agree with TRBD1. V dropped 4 bases and J dropped 5; count of bases not matched to a gene: 19. The germline gives CDR1 SGHVT, CDR2 SQSDAQ. The CDR3 consists of 19 residues. CDR3 sequence (DNA): TGTGCCAGCAGCTCGCGCGCACGGGAACAGGGGATAGTTACCGGGGAGCTGTTTTTT. Translation: CASSSRAREQGIVTGELFF.

This chain connects TRBV9 to TRBJ2-6, with TRBD2 matching 7 bases. J gave up 3 bases and V 3 bases, and 12 bases lay outside the gene matches. Germline V gene sequence: CDR1 SGDLS, CDR2 YYNGEE. The CDR3 is 18 amino acids. CDR3 in DNA: TGTGCCAGCAGCGGTTCTATCGGGAGGTATGGTGGGGCCAACGTCCTGACTTTC. Translating gives CASSGSIGRYGGANVLTF.

This clonotype was observed many times. V usage is TRBV5-1 and J usage is TRBJ1-4; 12 bases fit TRBD1. The CDR3 loop spans 14 amino acids. Per germline, CDR1 SGHRS and CDR2 YFSETQ. V was clipped by 4 bases and J by 8 bases; unmatched bases: 3. In DNA form, the CDR3 reads TGCGCCAGCAGCCCGGGACAGGGGGCCGAAAAACTGTTTTTT. Its protein product is CASSPGQGAEKLFF.

This clonotype was detected only a few times. The V and J genes are TRBV27 and TRBJ1-1; D is perhaps TRBD1 (6 bases). Trimming left V 4 bases short and J 8 bases short, with 17 bases between. The CDR3 has 14 amino acids. In germline, CDR1 is MNHEY, CDR2 SMNVEV (reference sequence). The CDR3: CASSYQADGTEAFF. In DNA, the CDR3 is TGTGCCAGCAGTTACCAAGCGGACGGGACAGAAGCTTTCTTT.

The CDR3 nucleotides read TGTGCCAGCAGTTTATTCCCAGAAACTGCAAGGGAAAAACTGTTTTTT. Amino acids: CASSLFPETAREKLFF. V is TRBV28 and J is TRBJ1-4; D is unresolved. This CDR3 has 16 residues. V gave up 1 base and J gave up 8 bases, with 17 bases separating them. Germline V gene sequence: CDR1 MDHEN, CDR2 SYDVKM.

This chain connects TRBV13 to TRBJ2-7, with 9 bases aligning to TRBD1. Losses at the gene ends were 5 bases for V and 3 bases for J; bases not matched to a gene: 8. Germline V gene data show CDR1 as PRHDT and CDR2 as FYEKMQ (reference sequence). The CDR3 sequence is 15 residues long. The CDR3 DNA reads as TGTGCCAGCAGCACAGCCGGGACAGGGATCTACGAGCAGTACTTC. Its protein is CASSTAGTGIYEQYF.

The chain uses TRBV3-2 and TRBJ2-7; TRBD2, the D gene given by the table, was not confirmed from the DNA. TRBV3-2 is given as a pseudogene. The CDR3 consists of 15 residues. The CDR3 region has the DNA TGTGCCAGCAGCCCTAGACTAGCGAAGAGGTACGAGCAGTACTTC. Its protein product is CASSPRLAKRYEQYF.

This clonotype was seen at least ten times. V is TRBV2 and J is TRBJ1-1, with D possibly being TRBD1 (6 bases). The V gene's germline CDR1 is SNHLY and CDR2 FYNNEI. The germline V and J ends were trimmed by 4 bases and 6 bases, with 12 bases remaining between them. This CDR3 is built from 13 residues. The CDR3 DNA follows: TGTGCCAGCAGTGGACGGGGGCCGGCTGAAGCTTTCTTT. Its translation: CASSGRGPAEAFF.

This sequence joins TRBV12-3 or TRBV12-4 and TRBJ2-1; a possible D gene is TRBD1 (5 bases). Trimming removed 5 bases from V and 0 bases from J, with 20 bases in between. The CDR3 loop spans 18 amino acids. CDR3 sequence (DNA): TGTGCCAGCAGTGCCCTAGGACCGGACACCGCCTCCTACAATGAGCAGTTCTTC. Translation: CASSALGPDTASYNEQFF.

This clonotype was seen only a few times. The chain couples TRBV14 to TRBJ2-1, with 8 bases identical to TRBD1. Germline V lookup: CDR1 SGHDN, CDR2 FVKESK. The junction had 5 bases not matched to a gene; V was cut back by 1 base and J by 0 bases. The length of the CDR3 is 17 residues. CDR3 sequence (DNA): TGTGCCAGCAGCCAAGGAACAGGGGGAAGCTCCTACAATGAGCAGTTCTTC. This codes for CASSQGTGGSSYNEQFF.

As regards this clonotype: A much larger clone is a single base away; this may be a read error. The chain combines TRBV11-2 with TRBJ1-2; 8 positions agree with TRBD1. Germline-derived CDR1 and CDR2 are SGHAT and FQNNGV. CDR3 length: 16 amino acids. Germline trimming cut 8 bases from V and 4 bases from J; bases unmatched to any gene: 15. Here the CDR3 reads CASGLQTTGGGYGYTF. CDR3 coding DNA: TGTGCCAGCGGTCTCCAAACCACAGGGGGAGGCTATGGCTACACCTTC.

This clonotype has at least ten counts. V and J are TRBV5-4 and TRBJ2-7; 10 nucleotides match TRBD1. The germline V gene encodes CDR1 SGHNT and CDR2 YYREEE (reference sequence). The ends lost 1 base at V and 6 bases at J; junction bases unmatched: 4. There are 14 residues in the CDR3. The CDR3 is CASSLRQGAREQYF. As DNA, the CDR3 is TGTGCCAGCAGCTTGCGACAGGGGGCGCGCGAGCAGTACTTC.

With respect to this clonotype: The conserved final phenylalanine or tryptophan is absent from the CDR3, which likely points to a read error. The chain carries TRBV9 and TRBJ1-1, with 9 bases fitting TRBD1. Germline V gives CDR1 SGDLS, CDR2 YYNGEE. This CDR3 comprises 16 residues. V gave up 3 bases and J gave up 0 bases; unmatched junction bases: 6. The CDR3 loop is CASSAPGQGMNTEAFS. The DNA of the CDR3 is TGTGCCAGCAGCGCCCCTGGACAGGGGATGAACACTGAAGCTTTCTCT.

This clonotype was found a few times. A read error is possible here, since a much larger clone lies one base away. The V call is TRBV7-2, the J call TRBJ2-3; D is unclear. V was pared by 1 base and J by 2 bases, with 4 bases between. The CDR3 has 13 residues. Germline V lookup: CDR1 SGHTA, CDR2 FQGNSA. The chain's CDR3 is CASSLDHTDTQYF. CDR3 nucleotides: TGTGCCAGCAGCTTAGACCACACAGATACGCAGTATTTT. The variable domain in full, with the rest retrieved from reference TRBV7-2 and TRBJ2-3, is GAGVSQSPSNKVTEKGKDVELRCDPISGHTALYWYRQSLGQGLEFLIYFQGNSAPDKSGLPSDRFSAERTGGSVSTLTIQRTQQEDSAVYLCASSLDHTDTQYFGPGTRLTVL.

This clonotype occurred a few times. This chain joins TRBV29-1 and TRBJ2-2, with TRBD2 matching over 12 bases. Germline V gene sequence: CDR1 SQVTM, CDR2 ANQGSEA. The CDR3 sequence is 16 residues long. The V gene end was trimmed by 0 bases and the J gene end by 4 bases; junction bases not matched to a gene: 3. DNA of the CDR3: TGCAGCGTTGAAGAGGCTAGCGGGGGGGCCACCGGGGAGCTGTTTTTT. Protein sequence: CSVEEASGGATGELFF.

Worth noting for this clonotype: A junction boundary mismatches the germline segment, possibly from a read error. V is TRBV14 and J is TRBJ2-7, with TRBD2 identical over 7 bases. CDR1 and CDR2 (germline): SGHDN, FVKESK. The CDR3 has 13 amino acids. The CDR3 bases are TGTGCCAGCAGACAGGACTGGGACGGGGGGTCACTTTTC. Protein product: CASRQDWDGGSLF.

This clonotype was recorded at least ten times. The V gene is TRBV29-1, the J gene TRBJ1-1; D not certain. CDR1 SQVTM and CDR2 ANQGSEA come from the germline V gene. V shed 6 bases and J shed 1 base, with 9 bases lying between them. This CDR3 is built from 12 residues. The CDR3 sequence: CSVPQENTEAFF. The CDR3 nucleotides are TGCAGCGTCCCACAAGAGAACACTGAAGCTTTCTTT.

The rearrangement joins TRBV9 to TRBJ2-3, with 7 positions matching TRBD1. Losses at the gene ends were 0 bases for V and 3 bases for J; bases not matched to a gene: 1. This CDR3 is 14 amino acids long. Germline CDR1 reads SGDLS; CDR2 reads YYNGEE. DNA for the CDR3: TGTGCCAGCAGCGTAGACAGGGGAACAGATACGCAGTATTTT. This encodes CASSVDRGTDTQYF.

A few counts support this clonotype. The chain uses TRBV12-3 or TRBV12-4 and TRBJ2-1, with D perhaps matching TRBD2 (5 bases). The CDR3 totals 15 residues. V shed 3 bases and J shed 1 base, with 10 bases lying between them. The CDR3 protein is CASSFGSPSYNEQFF. The DNA of the CDR3 is TGTGCCAGCAGTTTTGGGAGCCCATCCTACAATGAGCAGTTCTTC.

The sample holds a few counts of this clonotype. The chain joins TRBV7-6 to TRBJ2-3; 9 nucleotides align to TRBD1. This CDR3 region has 16 residues. The V and J ends lost 5 bases and 2 bases, in that order; junction bases with no gene match: 8. Germline values: CDR1 SGHVS, CDR2 FNYEAQ. CDR3 nucleotide sequence: TGTGCCAGCAGCGAATTCGGACAGGGGTTCACAGATACGCAGTATTTT. It encodes CASSEFGQGFTDTQYF.

A word on this clonotype: This could be a read error, since a much larger clone is one nucleotide away. The V gene is TRBV4-1, the J gene TRBJ2-2; maybe TRBD1 (5 bases). The CDR3 is 15 amino acids. V was pared by 4 bases and J by 0 bases, with 9 bases between. The germline CDR1 and CDR2 sequences are MGHRA and YSYEKL. Written as DNA, the CDR3 is TGCGCCAGCAGCCGAACCAGGGCGAACACCGGGGAGCTGTTTTTT. Translation gives CASSRTRANTGELFF.